This T cell receptor beta chain was captured in a study of cytomegalovirus exposure and HLA in healthy donors. The PCR ran on 60 Vbeta and 13 Jbeta primers. Clones were read by immunoSEQ multiplex PCR, and TCRdb kept only the in-frame ones, dropping some. Of some 150,000 clones listed, around three quarters are singletons. The CDR3 sequence is 15 residues long. Germline loops: CDR1 MNHEY, CDR2 SVGAGI. Trimming removed 0 bases from V and 2 bases from J, with 10 bases in between. Details on this clone: Its antigen is still unknown.

Study outcomes and limitations: A later analysis linked a missense DCLRE1C variant to TCR beta V- and J-gene trimming. The study carried out a later analysis of TCR beta sequences. It associated some 15,000 of them with specific HLA alleles at a false discovery rate of 0.05.

The receptor was isolated from a woman aged 35 to 49 in good health and CMV-seronegative. Sequencing was done on a sample of PBMCs. The chain joins TRBV6-5 to TRBJ1-1, with D perhaps matching TRBD1 (6 bases). This chain's CDR3 is CASSYSRTANTEAFF. The CDR3 DNA reads TGTGCCAGCAGTTACTCTAGGACAGCTAACACTGAAGCTTTCTTT.